This T cell receptor (beta chain) is from a study of T cells expressing NK-cell markers. Following a re-call of the 5' RACE reads, TCRdb has one entry per CDR3 protein and lacks DNA. The table for this sample gives about 260,000 distinct CDR3 sequences. The germline CDR1 and CDR2 sequences are SNHLY and FYNNEI. The CDR3 contains 13 residues. The chain links TRBV2 to TRBJ2-5. Sequencing used blood T cells: a sorted CD56 or NKG2C T cell subset, CD4+ or CD8+ T cells, or bulk PBMC T cells (not recorded which). This receptor was identified in a woman between 18 and 69 years old in good health. CDR3 protein: CASRKREQETQYF.